The present entry profiles one T cell receptor (beta chain) with its context. Enrolled ophthalmopathy patients presented with a Clinical Activity Score of at least 3, a NOSPECS grade of at least 4, and disease duration under 3 months. The V segment lost 6 bases and the J segment 3 bases; nucleotides outside the gene matches: 10. CDR3 length: 15 residues. Per the germline V gene, CDR1 is LNHDA and CDR2 is SQIVND (reference sequence). This entry belongs to a study of T cells in Graves' hyperthyroidism and ophthalmopathy. There were TCR beta CDR3 regions amplified from RNA transcripts. TCR CDR3 underwent first-round RT-PCR with the HTBI primer set. TCRdb re-analysed the multiplex PCR reads in MiXCR, keeping a single row per CDR3 protein. The data show nearly 600,000 distinct CDR3 sequences, 13% to 15% seen once.

The chain couples TRBV19 to TRBJ2-7, with 8 bases fitting TRBD2. Sequencing was done on a sample of blood. This clonotype was obtained from a woman aged 18-29 years with Graves' ophthalmopathy. This CDR3 is CASRPSGTRLYEQYF. The CDR3 coding sequence is TGTGCCAGTAGACCTTCCGGGACTAGACTCTACGAGCAGTACTTC.